This is a list of T cell receptor beta chains from one sample in a study of cytomegalovirus exposure and HLA in healthy donors. Sequenced by immunoSEQ multiplex PCR; TCRdb stores in-frame clones only, minus some. The sample records around 190,000 clones, roughly a tenth being singletons. Sequenced: PBMCs. Receptors were obtained from a young woman in good health and CMV-seropositive. Each CDR3 is given with its conserved first and last residue. A D gene is named only where the DNA matches it firmly. The size entry is marked missing in some rows and otherwise reads once, few, many or a size class.

v_gene	abundance	d_gene	j_gene	CDR3nt	CDR3aa
TRBV11-3	few	.	TRBJ2-7	TGTGCCAGCAGCTTACCTAGCGACTCCTACGAGCAGTACTTC	CASSLPSDSYEQYF
TRBV10-1	.	.	TRBJ2-7	TGCGCCAGCAGTGACTCACGGGACTCCGATGCCTACGAGCAGTACTTC	CASSDSRDSDAYEQYF
TRBV10-1	.	TRBD1	TRBJ1-1	TGCGCCAGCAGTGAGTCCGGGACAGGACAGGGCTTAAGGGTCTCTGAAGCTTTCTTT	CASSESGTGQGLRVSEAFF
TRBV5-1	few	TRBD2	TRBJ2-2	TGCGCCAGCAGCTTTGGCCTAGCGGACAACACCGGGGAGCTGTTTTTT	CASSFGLADNTGELFF
TRBV10-2	few	TRBD2	TRBJ2-5	TGCGCCAGCAGTGAGGACAGCGGGAGTCCTACAGGGGAGACCCAGTACTTC	CASSEDSGSPTGETQYF
TRBV5-8	few	.	TRBJ1-1	TGTGCCAGCAGCTTGCACAGAATGAACACTGAAGCTTTCTTT	CASSLHRMNTEAFF
TRBV5-5	.	.	TRBJ2-5	TGTGCCAGCATCCCAGGGGCACTACAAGAGACCCAGTACTTC	CASIPGALQETQYF
TRBV6-6	few	.	TRBJ2-7	TGTGCCAGCAGTCCCAGGATCAGAGAATACGAGCAGTACTTC	CASSPRIREYEQYF
TRBV5-1	few	TRBD2	TRBJ2-2	TGCGCCAGCAGCGACGGACTAGCGGGATCGGTCACCGGGGAGCTGTTTTTT	CASSDGLAGSVTGELFF
TRBV5-1	.	.	TRBJ1-1	TGCGCCAGCAGCTCCCTTTTGAACACTGAAGCTTTCTTT	CASSSLLNTEAFF
TRBV18	.	TRBD1	TRBJ2-7	TGTGCCAGCTCACCATATGGACAGGCCTACGAGCAGTACTTC	CASSPYGQAYEQYF
TRBV6-1	.	TRBD2	TRBJ2-5	TGTGCCAGCAGCTGGACTAGCAGAGCCCAAGAGACCCAGTACTTC	CASSWTSRAQETQYF
TRBV6-4	few	TRBD1	TRBJ2-1	TGTGCCAGCAGTGTAGCTCCGGGACAGCAGGATGAGCAGTTCTTC	CASSVAPGQQDEQFF
TRBV7-9	.	.	TRBJ1-1	TGTGCCAGCAGCTTAGACGGGGGGAACACTGAAGCTTTCTTT	CASSLDGGNTEAFF
TRBV19	few	.	TRBJ2-7	TGTGCCAGTAGTACCCTTGGGGGGAAGTCCTACGAGCAGTACTTC	CASSTLGGKSYEQYF
TRBV5-1	.	TRBD2	TRBJ2-1	TGCGCCAGCAGCTTGTTAAGCGGGAGGACCAATGAGCAGTTCTTC	CASSLLSGRTNEQFF
TRBV12-2	.	.	TRBJ2-5	TGTGCAAGTCGCTTAGCGACAGGGGGCGGTCTAGCGGGATTACAAGAGACCCAGTACTTC	CASRLATGGGLAGLQETQYF
TRBV2	.	TRBD1	TRBJ2-7	TGTGCCAGCAGTAGACAGGGGTTCGGCGAGCAGTACTTC	CASSRQGFGEQYF
TRBV5-4	few	.	TRBJ2-5	TGTGCCAGCAGCTCCGGTAGGCGGAGGCAAGAGACCCAGTACTTC	CASSSGRRRQETQYF
TRBV5-1	.	.	TRBJ2-4	TGCGCCAGCAGCTTCTCCAGGGGCAAAAACATTCAGTACTTC	CASSFSRGKNIQYF
TRBV6-1	.	.	TRBJ1-2	TGTGCCAGCAGTGAAGGCAACAGGGATGGCTACACCTTC	CASSEGNRDGYTF
TRBV27	few	.	TRBJ1-1	TGTGCCAGCAAAAACGGGGGGAGTTACACTGAAGCTTTCTTT	CASKNGGSYTEAFF
TRBV29-1	.	.	TRBJ1-1	TGCAGCGTTGTGGTGGTCGGGAGGGTAAGGGACACTGAAGCTTTCTTT	CSVVVVGRVRDTEAFF
TRBV7-3	.	.	TRBJ2-3	TGTGCCAGCAGCTTAAATTCCGGTTCTAGCACAGATACGCAGTATTTT	CASSLNSGSSTDTQYF
TRBV15	few	.	TRBJ1-1	TGTGCCACCAGCATCTCTCCGTGGAGGAACACTGAAGCTTTCTTT	CATSISPWRNTEAFF
TRBV19	.	TRBD2	TRBJ2-1	TGTGCCAGTAGTTTCCAAGGCCCCAGCGGGAGATCCTACAATGAGCAGTTCTTC	CASSFQGPSGRSYNEQFF
TRBV19	few	TRBD1	TRBJ1-1	TGTGCCAGTCGTGACAGGGGATTACTTGGCACTGAAGCTTTCTTT	CASRDRGLLGTEAFF
TRBV19	.	.	TRBJ1-1	TGTGCCAGTAGTATAGACAGGGGCAGTAGGGGAGCTTTCTTT	CASSIDRGSRGAFF
TRBV6-1	.	.	TRBJ1-1	TGTGCCAGCAGTGCCCCCAACAGGGTCGAGACTGAAGCTTTCTTT	CASSAPNRVETEAFF
TRBV6-5	few	.	TRBJ1-1	TGTGCCAGCAGTTCAGTCGCTGGGAACACTGAAGCTTTCTTT	CASSSVAGNTEAFF
TRBV7-6	few	TRBD1	TRBJ2-1	TGTGCCAGCAGCTTGGACAGGTTATCGAGGGGCGATGAGCAGTTCTTC	CASSLDRLSRGDEQFF
TRBV5-1	few	.	TRBJ2-7	TGCGCCAGCAGCTTGACGGCAGGGGTCGTTGGGGACGAGCAGTACTTC	CASSLTAGVVGDEQYF
TRBV7-6	.	TRBD2	TRBJ2-5	TGTGCCAGCAGCCGGTCCGGACTAGCGGGAGTAGAGACCCAGTACTTC	CASSRSGLAGVETQYF
TRBV6-1	.	.	TRBJ2-5	TGTGCCAGCAGTACCACCGTGCGGGGAGAGACCCAGTACTTC	CASSTTVRGETQYF
TRBV7-2	few	.	TRBJ2-1	TGTGCCAGCAGCTTATTATTCGCAGGAGGAGGCAATGAGCAGTTCTTC	CASSLLFAGGGNEQFF
TRBV5-4	.	TRBD2	TRBJ2-2	TGTGCCAGCAGCTTTGGGGTCGGGGGGGCATGGACCGGGGAGCTGTTTTTT	CASSFGVGGAWTGELFF
TRBV6-1	.	.	TRBJ2-3	TGTGCCAGCAGTGGGGGAGTTCTCAGTTATGCAGATACGCAGTATTTT	CASSGGVLSYADTQYF
TRBV6-5	.	.	TRBJ2-7	TGTGCCAGCAGTTACTCGCCAGCGGGCCCCCTCGAGCAGTACTTC	CASSYSPAGPLEQYF
TRBV4-2	.	TRBD1	TRBJ2-1	TGTGCCAGCAGCCAAGGTGCGGGACAGGGCTCTAGGTCTGAGCAGTTCTTC	CASSQGAGQGSRSEQFF
TRBV19	.	TRBD2	TRBJ2-7	TGTGCCAGTAGTATGGCTAGCGGTTCCTACGAGCAGTACTTC	CASSMASGSYEQYF
TRBV7-2	.	.	TRBJ2-5	TGTGCCAGCAGCCACACACTAATCGGTCCTCAAGAGACCCAGTACTTC	CASSHTLIGPQETQYF